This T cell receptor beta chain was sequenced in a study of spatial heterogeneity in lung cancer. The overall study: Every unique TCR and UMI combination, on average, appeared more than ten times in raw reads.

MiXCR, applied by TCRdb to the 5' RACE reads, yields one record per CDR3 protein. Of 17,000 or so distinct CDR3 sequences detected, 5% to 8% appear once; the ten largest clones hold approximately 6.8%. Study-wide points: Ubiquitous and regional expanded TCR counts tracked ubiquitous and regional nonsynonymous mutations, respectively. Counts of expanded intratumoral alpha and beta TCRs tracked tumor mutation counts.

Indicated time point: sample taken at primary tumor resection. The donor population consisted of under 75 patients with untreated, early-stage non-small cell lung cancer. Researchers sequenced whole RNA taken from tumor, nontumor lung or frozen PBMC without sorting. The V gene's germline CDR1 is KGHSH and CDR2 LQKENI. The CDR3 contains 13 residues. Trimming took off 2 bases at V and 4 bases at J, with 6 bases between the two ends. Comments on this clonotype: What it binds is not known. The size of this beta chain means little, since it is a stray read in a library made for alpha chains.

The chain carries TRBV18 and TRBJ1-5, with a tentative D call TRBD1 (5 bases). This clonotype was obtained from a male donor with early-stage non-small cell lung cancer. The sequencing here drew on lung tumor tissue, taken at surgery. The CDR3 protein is CASSPGTNQPQHF. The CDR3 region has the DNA TGTGCCAGCTCACCAGGGACTAATCAGCCCCAGCATTTT.